A single sample gave rise to the 26 T cell receptor beta chains below, sequenced in a study of T-cell memory formation after mild COVID-19. TCRdb reanalysed the 5' RACE reads using MiXCR and keeps one entry per CDR3 protein. The data contain hundreds of thousands of distinct CDR3 sequences, less than 25% of them singletons. Sample: PBMCs or a T cell subset sorted from them (not recorded which). The receptor source for this set is an adult woman who had mild COVID-19 (a few samples of this study predate the infection). Cell type and time point are not known.

The rearrangement uses TRBV28 and TRBJ2-7; D is undetermined. V lost 7 bases and J lost 5, with 12 bases in between. CDR1 and CDR2 from the germline V gene are MDHEN and SYDVKM. The CDR3 is 12 amino acids. CDR3 DNA sequence: TGTGCCAGCACCGCCAGACTCCACGAGCAGTACTTC. This encodes CASTARLHEQYF.

This clonotype has only one observation. The chain couples TRBV7-9 to TRBJ2-7, with a weak D call TRBD2 (6 bases). The CDR3 contains 15 residues. Germline V gene data show CDR1 as SEHNR and CDR2 as FQNEAQ (reference sequence). Deletions cut 1 base from V and 2 bases from J, with 12 bases between. The CDR3 DNA sequence: TGTGCCAGCAGCTTAGGGTTTAGCGGTCCCTACGAGCAGTACTTC. It encodes CASSLGFSGPYEQYF.

This clonotype was seen a few times. This chain links TRBV5-1 with TRBJ2-3; D may be TRBD1 or TRBD2 (5 bases each). V lost 0 bases and J lost 14, with 13 bases in between. Per the germline V gene, CDR1 is SGHRS and CDR2 is YFSETQ. The CDR3 covers 12 residues. CDR3 nucleotides: TGCGCCAGCAGCTTGGACCAGGGACCCCTGTATTTT. Its translation is CASSLDQGPLYF.

This clonotype was recorded a few times. The CDR3 DNA sequence: TGTGCCAGCAGCTCGGACGCAGTAGAAGCTTTCTTT. Protein: CASSSDAVEAFF. The J gene is TRBJ1-1, the V gene TRBV7-9, with D hard to call. The germline gives CDR1 SEHNR, CDR2 FQNEAQ (reference sequence). V was clipped by 4 bases and J by 8 bases, with 11 bases between them. This CDR3 has 12 residues.

J is TRBJ2-3 and V is TRBV24-1, with 7 bases that match TRBD1. From germline, CDR1 is KGHDR and CDR2 SFDVKD. The CDR3 runs to 16 residues. V trimming: 0 bases; J trimming: 6 bases; junction bases outside the gene matches: 8. CDR3 DNA sequence: TGTGCCACCAGTGATTTGAGGAGAGAGGGACAGGATACGCAGTATTTT. This encodes CATSDLRREGQDTQYF.

This chain's CDR3 is CASSQVEGNTEAFF. The CDR3 DNA is TGCGCCAGCAGCCAAGTGGAGGGAAACACTGAAGCTTTCTTT. This chain joins TRBV4-3 and TRBJ1-1; D is unclear. This CDR3 is built from 14 residues. V gave up 1 base and J gave up 2 bases, with 8 bases separating them. CDR1 is LGHNA, CDR2 YSLEER, per germline.

The rearrangement links TRBV5-5 to TRBJ2-1, with 11 bases fitting TRBD2. V was clipped by 3 bases and J by 6 bases; unmatched bases: 5. The germline V gene has CDR1 SGHKS and CDR2 YYEKEE (reference sequence). The CDR3 loop spans 15 amino acids. The CDR3 sequence is CASSSGLAVPNEQFF. The CDR3 DNA sequence: TGTGCCAGCAGCTCGGGACTAGCGGTACCCAATGAGCAGTTCTTC.

The table lists this clonotype with a few counts. This sequence joins TRBV5-6 and TRBJ1-4, with TRBD1 matching over 7 bases. With V trimmed by 0 bases and J by 6 bases, 8 bases remained unmatched. This CDR3 is 16 amino acids long. Germline CDR1 is SGHDT and CDR2 is YYEEEE. The CDR3 reads CASSLVPGQKDEKLFF. The CDR3 coding sequence is TGTGCCAGCAGCTTGGTACCGGGACAGAAGGATGAAAAACTGTTTTTT.

The rearrangement links TRBV29-1 to TRBJ2-1; 9 bases map to TRBD1. The CDR3 is 12 amino acids. Per germline, CDR1 SQVTM and CDR2 ANQGSEA. Trimming at V came to 5 bases and at J to 7 bases, leaving 3 bases not matched to a gene. This chain's CDR3 is CSVRQGGNEQFF. The CDR3 nucleotides read TGCAGCGTTCGACAGGGGGGGAATGAGCAGTTCTTC.

The chain carries TRBV7-3 and TRBJ2-1; TRBD2 matches at 7 bases. Germline V CDR1 and CDR2: SGHTA, FQGTGA. J gave up 5 bases and V 4 bases, and 20 bases lay outside the gene matches. The CDR3 has 19 residues. This CDR3 is CASSSGRAGPNPSDNEQFF. CDR3 nucleotides: TGTGCCAGCAGCTCAGGAAGAGCGGGACCAAATCCATCGGACAATGAGCAGTTCTTC.

The gene calls are TRBV30 and TRBJ2-3, with 9 bases fitting TRBD2. Per the germline V gene, CDR1 is GTSNPN and CDR2 is SVGIG (reference sequence). The J segment lost 6 bases and the V segment lost 5 bases, leaving 12 bases of the junction unmatched. The CDR3 runs to 15 residues. The CDR3 DNA follows: TGTGCCTGGGGTATTCTAGCGGGAATGCGGGATACGCAGTATTTT. This translates into CAWGILAGMRDTQYF.

This clonotype appeared a few times. V gene TRBV6-5 combines with J gene TRBJ1-2; TRBD1 matches at 7 bases. Germline V gene sequence: CDR1 MNHEY, CDR2 SVGAGI. J gave up 4 bases and V 6 bases, and 5 bases lay outside the gene matches. CDR3 size: 13 residues. The CDR3 sequence is CASREGGGYGYTF. CDR3 DNA sequence: TGTGCCAGCAGGGAAGGGGGCGGCTATGGCTACACCTTC.

This clonotype was recorded a few times. V and J are TRBV20-1 and TRBJ2-1; 8 bases fit TRBD2. CDR1 is DFQATT, CDR2 SNEGSKA, per germline (reference sequence). CDR3 length equals 14 residues. J gave up 4 bases and V 3 bases, and 5 bases lay outside the gene matches. The CDR3 here is CSASGGAGYNEQFF. In DNA, the CDR3 is TGCAGTGCTAGCGGGGGGGCGGGATACAATGAGCAGTTCTTC.

V gene TRBV10-3 combines with J gene TRBJ2-5; tentative D call: TRBD1 (6 bases). The germline gives CDR1 ENHRY, CDR2 SYGVKD. V lost 10 bases, J lost 0 bases, and 15 bases lay in between. This CDR3 is 14 amino acids long. For the CDR3, the DNA is TGTGCCACCGCCGCAGGGGCAAACCAAGAGACCCAGTACTTC. This encodes CATAAGANQETQYF.

Here the CDR3 reads CASSLTELMNTEAFF. Here the CDR3 DNA reads TGCGCCAGCAGCCTTACGGAACTCATGAACACTGAAGCTTTCTTT. The chain combines TRBV4-1 with TRBJ1-1; D gene unclear. CDR1 is MGHRA and CDR2 is YSYEKL in the germline V gene. The CDR3 covers 15 residues. The V end was cut by 4 bases, the J end by 0 bases, with 12 bases between.

This clonotype was detected only a few times. V and J are TRBV29-1 and TRBJ2-1; 16 nucleotides line up with TRBD2. The V segment lost 7 bases and the J segment 0 bases; nucleotides outside the gene matches: 6. This CDR3 contains 17 residues. Germline assignment: CDR1 SQVTM and CDR2 ANQGSEA. The CDR3 DNA follows: TGCAGCGCCACGGGACTAGCGGGGGGGAGCTCCTACAATGAGCAGTTCTTC. Protein sequence: CSATGLAGGSSYNEQFF.

The sample holds a few counts of this clonotype. The J gene is TRBJ2-5, the V gene TRBV15; D is perhaps TRBD1 (6 bases). The CDR3 is 17 residues long. V lost 3 bases and J 1 base, leaving 18 bases between the germline ends. From germline, CDR1 is LNHNV and CDR2 YYDKDF (reference sequence). The CDR3: CATSRRVGARVQETQYF. The CDR3 DNA reads as TGTGCCACCAGCAGGAGGGTGGGGGCCCGGGTCCAAGAGACCCAGTACTTC.

The CDR3 loop reads CSVVGTLGNTEAFF. The CDR3 nucleotides are TGCAGCGTTGTTGGGACACTAGGGAACACTGAAGCTTTCTTT. This chain joins TRBV29-1 and TRBJ1-1; TRBD1 might be the D (6 bases). With 4 bases removed from V and 1 base from J, the gap between germline ends came to 13 bases. Germline V CDR1 and CDR2: SQVTM, ANQGSEA. CDR3 size: 14 residues.

This chain links TRBV15 with TRBJ2-3; D is undetermined. V gave up 2 bases and J gave up 1 base, with 13 bases separating them. The CDR3 is 16 residues long. Germline CDR1 and CDR2: LNHNV and YYDKDF (reference sequence). The CDR3 sequence: CATSRRLGGGTDTQYF. The CDR3 region has the DNA TGTGCCACCAGCAGACGCCTCGGCGGAGGCACAGATACGCAGTATTTT.

V gene TRBV24-1 combines with J gene TRBJ1-2; unclear D gene. Germline CDR1 reads KGHDR; CDR2 reads SFDVKD. Trimming took 3 bases from V and 5 from J, leaving 12 bases between them. The CDR3 covers 14 residues. The CDR3 DNA sequence: TGTGCCACCAGTGATCCCGGAGCCACTTATGGCTACACCTTC. Translating it yields CATSDPGATYGYTF.

This clonotype has a handful of counts. The V and J genes are TRBV7-2 and TRBJ2-6; D unclear. The V gene's germline CDR1 is SGHTA and CDR2 FQGNSA. With 5 bases removed from V and 2 bases from J, the gap between germline ends came to 10 bases. The CDR3 is 15 residues long. CDR3 DNA sequence: TGTGCCAGCAGCGCGCACAGCCCTGGGGCCAACGTCCTGACTTTC. Its translation is CASSAHSPGANVLTF.

The rearrangement joins TRBV7-8 to TRBJ1-5; TRBD1 is a possible D gene (6 bases). The V end lost 4 bases, the J end lost 0 bases, and 13 bases lay between the germline ends. Germline lookup yields CDR1 SGHVS and CDR2 FQNEAQ. The CDR3 runs to 16 residues. The DNA for the CDR3 is TGTGCCAGCAGCTCCTACCGGGACAATAGCAATCAGCCCCAGCATTTT. Translating gives CASSSYRDNSNQPQHF. Full variable domain (remainder filled in from reference TRBV7-8 and TRBJ1-5): GAGVSQSPRYKVAKRGQDVALRCDPISGHVSLFWYQQALGQGPEFLTYFQNEAQLDKSGLPSDRFFAERPEGSVSTLKIQRTQQEDSAVYLCASSSYRDNSNQPQHFGDGTRLSIL.

The rearrangement links TRBV29-1 to TRBJ2-1, with D hard to call. The ends were cut back, 0 bases at V and 3 bases at J, with 6 bases in the middle. The germline V gene encodes CDR1 SQVTM and CDR2 ANQGSEA. CDR3 length equals 13 residues. The CDR3 DNA reads as TGCAGCGTTGAAGACCTACTCTACAATGAGCAGTTCTTC. Its protein is CSVEDLLYNEQFF.

This clonotype was detected only a few times. V is TRBV5-1 and J is TRBJ2-7; a weak D match, TRBD2 (6 bases). The CDR3 spans 14 residues. Germline assignment: CDR1 SGHRS and CDR2 YFSETQ. Deletions cut 6 bases from V and 3 bases from J, with 16 bases between. CDR3 sequence: CASTGGTASYEQYF. Written as DNA, the CDR3 is TGCGCCAGCACCGGGGGTACCGCGAGCTACGAGCAGTACTTC.

The chain couples TRBV27 to TRBJ2-7; the D gene is possibly TRBD2 (7 bases). Germline V gene data show CDR1 as MNHEY and CDR2 as SMNVEV (reference sequence). The CDR3 length is 15 residues. Trimming took off 5 bases at V and 7 bases at J, with 21 bases between the two ends. CDR3 sequence reads: CASSRGGGSGREQYF. CDR3 DNA sequence: TGTGCCAGCAGTCGCGGGGGCGGGAGTGGAAGGGAGCAGTACTTC.

Only a few counts were recorded for this clonotype. This chain joins TRBV7-9 and TRBJ2-7; 9 positions agree with TRBD1. CDR3 length: 14 residues. The germline V gene encodes CDR1 SEHNR and CDR2 FQNEAQ (reference sequence). V shed 5 bases and J 7 bases; nucleotides not matched to a gene: 9. CDR3 DNA sequence: TGTGCCAGCAGCCAACAGGGGGCATCCTTGGAGCAGTACTTC. As protein: CASSQQGASLEQYF.